This T cell receptor beta chain was captured by sequencing in a study of OX40 agonist ivuxolimab in advanced cancers. Study-level background: At approximately 83% male, the cohort had a mean age of approximately 60 years, ranging from roughly 23 to 80. Three patients, one with hepatocellular carcinoma and two with cutaneous melanoma, achieved partial responses. Findings and caveats of the study: Partial responders at 0.1-3.0 mg/kg had among the lowest clonal expansion.

Turning to this clone: Its antigen remains unknown.

Between the trimmed V and J ends, which lost 3 bases and 1 base, there was a span of 9 bases. The CDR3 totals 14 residues. Germline V gene lookup returns CDR1 SGHDN and CDR2 FVKESK. On cycle 4 day 1 and cycle 7 day 1, as well as at baseline, blood was sampled. Libraries were prepared by immunoSEQ multiplex PCR; TCRdb keeps only in-frame clonotypes and omits some of them. This table holds about 71,000 clones, around 94% found once. The chain recombines TRBV14 with TRBJ1-1, with TRBD1 as a possible D gene (5 bases). The sequence derives from an adult with an advanced solid tumor such as melanoma, head and neck, liver or kidney cancer. Here the sequenced sample was CD4+ or CD8+ T cells sorted from blood, taken in a trial of the OX40 agonist ivuxolimab. The CDR3 region is CASSQTGANTEAFF. The CDR3, as DNA: TGTGCCAGCAGCCAGACCGGGGCGAACACTGAAGCTTTCTTT.